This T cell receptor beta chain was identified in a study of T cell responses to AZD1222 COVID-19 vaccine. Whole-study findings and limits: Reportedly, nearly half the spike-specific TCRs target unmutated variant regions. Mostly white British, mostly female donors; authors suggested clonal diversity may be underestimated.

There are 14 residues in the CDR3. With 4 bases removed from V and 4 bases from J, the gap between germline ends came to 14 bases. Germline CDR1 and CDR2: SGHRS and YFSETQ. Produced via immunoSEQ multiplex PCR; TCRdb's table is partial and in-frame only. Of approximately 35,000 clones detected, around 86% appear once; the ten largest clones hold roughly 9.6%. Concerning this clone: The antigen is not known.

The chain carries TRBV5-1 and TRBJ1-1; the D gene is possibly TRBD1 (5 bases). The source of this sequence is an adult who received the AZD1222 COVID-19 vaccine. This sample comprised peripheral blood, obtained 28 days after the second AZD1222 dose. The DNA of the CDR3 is TGCGCCAGCAGCGAACAGGCCGGCGGCACTGAAGCTTTCTTT. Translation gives CASSEQAGGTEAFF. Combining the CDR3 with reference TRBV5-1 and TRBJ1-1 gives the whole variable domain KAGVTQTPRYLIKTRGQQVTLSCSPISGHRSVSWYQQTPGQGLQFLFEYFSETQRNKGNFPGRFSGRQFSNSRSEMNVSTLELGDSALYLCASSEQAGGTEAFFGQGTRLTVV.